This TCR beta chain originates from a study of T-cell reconstitution after alpha-beta-depleted transplantation in children. During its preparation, the TCRbeta library received unique molecular identifiers. TCRdb re-called the PCR reads with MiXCR, one entry per CDR3 protein. The sample holds 600,000 to 700,000 distinct CDR3 sequences, approximately 15% seen once. Deletions cut 7 bases from V and 4 bases from J, with 20 bases between. The CDR3 contains 16 residues. The germline gives CDR1 SEHNR, CDR2 FQNEAQ (reference sequence). The sample consisted of PBMCs from the stem cell graft donor, taken from the stem cell graft. The receptor's source is a human donor who donated a stem cell graft to a child with acute myeloid leukemia. The gene calls are TRBV7-9 and TRBJ1-3; the D gene is possibly TRBD1 (6 bases). CDR3: CASIPLPQGPGNTIYF. The CDR3 DNA sequence: TGTGCCAGCATCCCCCTTCCACAGGGACCAGGAAACACCATATATTTT.